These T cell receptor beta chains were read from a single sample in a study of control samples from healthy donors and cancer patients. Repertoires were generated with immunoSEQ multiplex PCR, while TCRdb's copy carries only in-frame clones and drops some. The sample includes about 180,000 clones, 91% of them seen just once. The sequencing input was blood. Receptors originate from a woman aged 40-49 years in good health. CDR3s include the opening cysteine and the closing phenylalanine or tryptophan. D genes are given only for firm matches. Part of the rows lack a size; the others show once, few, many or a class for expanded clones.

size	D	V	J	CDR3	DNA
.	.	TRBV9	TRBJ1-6	CASSATSGLGSPLHF	TGTGCCAGCAGCGCGACTTCAGGTTTGGGTTCACCCCTCCACTTT
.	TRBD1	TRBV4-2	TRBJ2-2	CASSQDGTGITGELFF	TGTGCCAGCAGCCAAGATGGGACAGGGATCACCGGGGAGCTGTTTTTT
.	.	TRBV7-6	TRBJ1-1	CASSSAVPLRDTEAFF	TGTGCCAGCAGCTCAGCGGTTCCGCTTCGGGACACTGAAGCTTTCTTT
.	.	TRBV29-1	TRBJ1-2	CSAAWSGPNYGYTF	TGCAGCGCCGCGTGGTCAGGGCCTAACTATGGCTACACCTTC
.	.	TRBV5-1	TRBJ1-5	CASSLEPGYRQPQHF	TGCGCCAGCAGCTTGGAACCGGGATATCGGCAGCCCCAGCATTTT
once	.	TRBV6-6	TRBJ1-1	CASSLRMTSPEAFF	TGTGCCAGCAGTTTACGGATGACCTCTCCTGAAGCTTTCTTT
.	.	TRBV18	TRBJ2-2	CASCLPGSYTGELFF	TGTGCCAGCTGTCTTCCCGGGTCGTACACCGGGGAGCTGTTTTTT
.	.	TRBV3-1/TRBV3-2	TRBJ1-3	CASSHPPSSGNTIYF	TGTGCCAGCAGCCACCCCCCGAGCTCTGGAAACACCATATATTTT
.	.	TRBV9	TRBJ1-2	CASSAALGIRNYGYTF	TGTGCCAGCAGCGCCGCCCTCGGCATCAGGAACTATGGCTACACCTTC
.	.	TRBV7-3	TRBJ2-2	CASSSGLEGGELFF	TGTGCCAGCAGTTCAGGGCTGGAGGGCGGGGAGCTGTTTTTT
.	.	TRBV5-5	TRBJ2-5	CASSLTGRGETQYF	TGTGCCAGCAGCTTGACAGGGCGCGGTGAGACCCAGTACTTC
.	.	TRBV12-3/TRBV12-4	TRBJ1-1	CASKGRNTEAFF	TGTGCCAGCAAAGGTAGAAACACTGAAGCTTTCTTT
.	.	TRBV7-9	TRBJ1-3	CASSLVGNTIYF	TGTGCCAGCAGCTTAGTTGGAAACACCATATATTTT
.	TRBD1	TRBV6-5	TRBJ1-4	CASSWTGGRGEKLFF	TGTGCCAGCAGTTGGACAGGGGGGAGAGGTGAAAAACTGTTTTTT
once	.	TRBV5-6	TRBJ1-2	CASSLRQGYYGYTF	TGTGCCAGCAGCTTGCGGCAGGGTTACTATGGCTACACCTTC
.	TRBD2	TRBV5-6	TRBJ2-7	CASSGQAGGPGEQYF	TGTGCCAGCTCCGGGCAAGCGGGGGGGCCCGGCGAGCAGTACTTC
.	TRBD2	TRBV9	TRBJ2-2	CASSVLAGGPPGELFF	TGTGCCAGCAGCGTACTAGCGGGGGGGCCCCCCGGGGAGCTGTTTTTT
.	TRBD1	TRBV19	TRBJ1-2	CASSMTGRDGYTF	TGTGCCAGTAGTATGACAGGGAGGGATGGCTACACCTTC
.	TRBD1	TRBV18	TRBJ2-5	CASSSRTGEETQYF	TGTGCCAGCTCATCTCGGACAGGGGAAGAGACCCAGTACTTC
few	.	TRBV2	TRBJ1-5	CASSERAENQPQHF	TGTGCCAGCAGTGAACGGGCAGAGAATCAGCCCCAGCATTTT
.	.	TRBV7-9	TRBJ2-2	CASSAKVLQVWNTGELFF	TGTGCCAGCAGCGCCAAGGTTCTACAAGTTTGGAACACCGGGGAGCTGTTTTTT
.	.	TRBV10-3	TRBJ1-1	CAISAMGQSNTEAFF	TGTGCCATCAGTGCGATGGGGCAATCGAACACTGAAGCTTTCTTT
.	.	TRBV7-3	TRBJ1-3	CASSLSGTGNTIYF	TGTGCCAGCAGCTTATCCGGGACTGGAAACACCATATATTTT
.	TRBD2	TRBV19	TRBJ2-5	CASSMGPSGGAGETQYF	TGTGCCAGTAGTATGGGCCCTAGCGGGGGGGCCGGGGAGACCCAGTACTTC
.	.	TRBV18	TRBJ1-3	CASSPLSGNSGNTIYF	TGTGCCAGCTCACCTCTAAGTGGTAACTCTGGAAACACCATATATTTT
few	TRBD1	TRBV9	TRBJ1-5	CASTGQGVGSNQPQHF	TGTGCCAGCACCGGACAGGGGGTGGGTAGCAATCAGCCCCAGCATTTT
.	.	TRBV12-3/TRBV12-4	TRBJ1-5	CASQGGSNQPQHF	TGTGCCAGCCAAGGTGGGAGCAATCAGCCCCAGCATTTT
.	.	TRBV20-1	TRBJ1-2	CSAYRPAGYTF	TGCAGTGCTTACCGCCCCGCTGGCTACACCTTC
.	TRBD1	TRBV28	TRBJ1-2	CASSTTGGDYGYTF	TGTGCCAGCAGTACGACAGGGGGCGATTATGGCTACACCTTC
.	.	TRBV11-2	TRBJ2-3	CASSPSDLGTDTQYF	TGTGCCAGCAGCCCTAGCGATCTGGGGACAGATACGCAGTATTTT
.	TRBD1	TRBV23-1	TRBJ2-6	CASSQRTGKNHSGANVLTF	TGCGCCAGCAGTCAAAGGACAGGGAAGAATCACTCTGGGGCCAACGTCCTGACTTTC
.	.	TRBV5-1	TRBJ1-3	CASSETRGSGNTIYF	TGCGCCAGCAGTGAGACCAGGGGCTCTGGAAACACCATATATTTT
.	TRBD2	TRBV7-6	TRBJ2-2	CATRPEAGGLTGELFF	TGTGCCACAAGGCCTGAAGCGGGGGGGCTCACCGGGGAGCTGTTTTTT
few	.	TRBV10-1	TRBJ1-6	CASRRDRGSPLHF	TGCGCCAGCAGGAGGGACCGAGGTTCACCCCTCCACTTT
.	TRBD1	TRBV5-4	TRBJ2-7	CASSLQGASYEQYF	TGTGCCAGCAGCTTACAGGGGGCCTCCTACGAGCAGTACTTC
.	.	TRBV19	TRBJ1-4	CASSNLRGGDEKLFF	TGTGCCAGTAGTAACCTCAGGGGAGGGGATGAAAAACTGTTTTTT
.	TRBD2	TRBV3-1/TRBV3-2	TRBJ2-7	CASSQDLAGGSYEQYF	TGTGCCAGCAGCCAAGATCTGGCGGGGGGCTCCTACGAGCAGTACTTC
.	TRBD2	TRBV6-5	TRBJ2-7	CASRSLAGAHEQYF	TGTGCCAGCAGGTCACTAGCGGGGGCCCACGAGCAGTACTTC
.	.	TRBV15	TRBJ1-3	CATSQTAGNTIYF	TGTGCCACCAGCCAAACGGCCGGAAACACCATATATTTT
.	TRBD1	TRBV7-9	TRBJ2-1	CASSLALRGTGSYNEQFF	TGTGCCAGCAGCTTAGCGCTTCGGGGGACAGGCTCCTACAATGAGCAGTTCTTC
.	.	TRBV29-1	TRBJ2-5	CSVVGRTQETQYF	TGCAGCGTTGTAGGACGGACTCAAGAGACCCAGTACTTC
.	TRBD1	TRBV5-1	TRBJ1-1	CASSSGQGHTEAFF	TGCGCCAGCAGCTCAGGACAGGGGCACACTGAAGCTTTCTTT
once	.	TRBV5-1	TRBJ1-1	CASSPGWEESTEAFF	TGCGCCAGCAGCCCGGGGTGGGAGGAGAGCACTGAAGCTTTCTTT
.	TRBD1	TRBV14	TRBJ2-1	CASSETGEAEQFF	TGTGCCAGCAGTGAGACAGGGGAGGCTGAGCAGTTCTTC
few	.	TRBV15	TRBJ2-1	CATSAGFSYNEQFF	TGTGCCACCAGCGCGGGGTTCTCCTACAATGAGCAGTTCTTC
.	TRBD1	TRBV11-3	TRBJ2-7	CASSLGDRATTSYEQYF	TGTGCCAGCAGCTTGGGGGACAGAGCGACAACCTCCTACGAGCAGTACTTC
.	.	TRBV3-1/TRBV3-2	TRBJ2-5	CASSHRDVEGRQETQYF	TGTGCCAGCAGCCACCGGGACGTGGAGGGCCGGCAAGAGACCCAGTACTTC
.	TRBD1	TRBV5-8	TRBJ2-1	CASSYLQGMDTEQFF	TGTGCCAGCAGCTACTTACAGGGGATGGATACTGAGCAGTTCTTC
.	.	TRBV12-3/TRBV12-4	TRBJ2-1	CASTNGYNEQFF	TGTGCCAGCACTAACGGCTACAATGAGCAGTTCTTC
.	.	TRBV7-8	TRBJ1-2	CASSLVPGEDGYTF	TGTGCCAGCAGCTTAGTCCCAGGAGAGGATGGCTACACCTTC
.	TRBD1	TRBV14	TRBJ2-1	CASSQERGQAVFFNEQFF	TGTGCCAGCAGCCAAGAGCGGGGACAGGCAGTCTTTTTCAATGAGCAGTTCTTC
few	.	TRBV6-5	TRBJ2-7	CASSYGASSYEQYF	TGTGCCAGCAGTTACGGGGCGAGCTCCTACGAGCAGTACTTC
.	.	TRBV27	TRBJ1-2	CASSLSTDYRGYTF	TGTGCCAGCAGTTTATCCACAGATTATCGTGGCTACACCTTC
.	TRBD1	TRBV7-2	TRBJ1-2	CASSLAPQGASYGYTF	TGTGCCAGCAGCTTAGCGCCCCAGGGGGCCAGCTATGGCTACACCTTC
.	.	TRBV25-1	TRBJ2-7	CASSQGYTYEQYF	TGTGCCAGCAGTCAGGGCTATACCTACGAGCAGTACTTC
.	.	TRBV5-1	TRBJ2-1	CASSMSSYNEQFF	TGCGCCAGCAGTATGAGCTCCTACAATGAGCAGTTCTTC
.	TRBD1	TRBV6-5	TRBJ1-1	CASSSTGEAFF	TGTGCCAGCAGTTCGACAGGGGAAGCTTTCTTT
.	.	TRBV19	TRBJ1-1	CASSGLTIASVNTEAFF	TGTGCCAGTAGTGGACTGACAATAGCCTCGGTGAACACTGAAGCTTTCTTT
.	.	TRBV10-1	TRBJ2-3	CASSELRGGYTDTQYF	TGCGCCAGCAGTGAGCTTCGAGGGGGGTACACAGATACGCAGTATTTT
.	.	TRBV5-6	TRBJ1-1	CASSPGNTEVFF	TGTGCCAGCAGCCCAGGGAACACTGAAGTTTTCTTT